This is a list of T cell receptor beta chains from one sample in a study of T cells in Graves' hyperthyroidism and ophthalmopathy. TCRdb called the multiplex PCR reads again in MiXCR, with one record for every CDR3 protein. The sample includes under 350,000 distinct CDR3 sequences, approximately 14% of them seen just once. Sequenced material: blood. These receptors were collected from a woman aged 40 to 55 with Graves' ophthalmopathy. CDR3s include the opening cysteine and the closing phenylalanine or tryptophan. The D gene is left open where the match is weak. Only some rows state a clone size, as once, few, many or a class for expanded clones.

13,few,TRBV3-1,NA,TRBJ2-5,CASSSTPWETQYF,TGTGCCAGCAGCAGCACACCCTGGGAGACCCAGTACTTC
17,many,TRBV28,TRBD2,TRBJ2-2,CASSLVLWGGVPGELFF,TGTGCCAGCAGTCTCGTCCTGTGGGGGGGTGTACCCGGGGAGCTGTTTTTT
14,few,TRBV13,TRBD1,TRBJ2-4,CASSQGGLKNIQYF,TGTGCCAGCAGTCAAGGGGGCCTTAAAAACATTCAGTACTTC
15,many,TRBV28,TRBD1,TRBJ1-1,CASSFNRGQVTEAFF,TGTGCCAGCAGTTTTAACAGGGGGCAAGTTACTGAAGCTTTCTTT
15,NA,TRBV6-1,NA,TRBJ1-2,CASRRGWDSNYGYTF,TGTGCCAGCAGGAGGGGCTGGGATTCTAACTATGGCTACACCTTC
13,NA,TRBV20-1,TRBD2,TRBJ2-1,CSVAGSGSNEQFF,TGCAGTGTGGCGGGGAGCGGGAGCAATGAGCAGTTCTTC
17,many,TRBV5-1,TRBD1,TRBJ1-3,CASSLGQGRFSGNTIYF,TGCGCCAGCAGCCTCGGACAGGGCCGATTCTCTGGAAACACCATATATTTT
14,many,TRBV27,NA,TRBJ2-3,CASSLSSAVDTQYF,TGTGCCAGCAGTTTATCGTCCGCCGTAGATACGCAGTATTTT
14,NA,TRBV3-1,NA,TRBJ2-2,CASSQEGSTGELFF,TGTGCCAGCAGCCAAGAGGGGTCCACCGGGGAGCTGTTTTTT
14,many,TRBV11-2,NA,TRBJ2-1,CASSLLGRRDEQFF,TGTGCCAGCAGCCTGCTTGGACGTCGGGATGAGCAGTTCTTC
15,many,TRBV28,TRBD1,TRBJ2-1,CASTTGTGIYNEQFF,TGTGCCAGCACTACCGGGACAGGGATATACAATGAGCAGTTCTTC
16,many,TRBV19,TRBD1,TRBJ2-7,CASSVGTGGIPYEQYF,TGTGCCAGTAGCGTCGGGACAGGGGGCATCCCCTACGAGCAGTACTTC
15,NA,TRBV20-1,TRBD1,TRBJ2-5,CSAREHRGPRETQYF,TGCAGTGCTAGAGAACACAGGGGTCCTCGAGAGACCCAGTACTTC
15,NA,TRBV19,NA,TRBJ1-3,CASSILTVAGNTIYF,TGTGCCAGTAGTATTTTGACTGTGGCTGGAAACACCATATATTTT
13,many,TRBV20-1,NA,TRBJ1-2,CSANTDQRYGYTF,TGCAGTGCTAACACCGACCAGCGCTATGGCTACACCTTC
15,few,TRBV6-1,TRBD2,TRBJ2-1,CASSSGRAEYNEQFF,TGTGCCAGCAGTAGCGGGAGGGCGGAATACAATGAGCAGTTCTTC
13,many,TRBV3-1,NA,TRBJ2-1,CASSQTRGNEQFF,TGTGCCAGCAGCCAAACCCGGGGGAATGAGCAGTTCTTC
12,many,TRBV28,TRBD1,TRBJ1-5,CAEGAGNQPQHF,TGTGCCGAGGGGGCCGGCAATCAGCCCCAGCATTTT
15,many,TRBV7-9,NA,TRBJ2-1,CASRQISGTNNEQFF,TGTGCCAGCAGACAGATATCCGGGACCAACAATGAGCAGTTCTTC
13,many,TRBV20-1,NA,TRBJ1-2,CSAPGQSNYGYTF,TGCAGTGCACCCGGACAGAGTAACTATGGCTACACCTTC
17,few,TRBV14,NA,TRBJ2-7,CASSQEGAVTAAYEQYF,TGTGCCAGCAGCCAAGAGGGAGCGGTCACAGCCGCCTACGAGCAGTACTTC
14,many,TRBV12-3/TRBV12-4,NA,TRBJ1-6,CASSSNLWNSPLHF,TGTGCCAGCAGTTCAAATTTATGGAATTCACCCCTCCACTTT
14,many,TRBV12-3/TRBV12-4,TRBD2,TRBJ2-1,CASSASGGYNEQFF,TGTGCCAGCAGTGCTAGCGGGGGATACAATGAGCAGTTCTTC
14,few,TRBV14,TRBD1,TRBJ2-5,CASSPRTGPETQYF,TGTGCCAGCAGCCCTCGGACAGGGCCAGAGACCCAGTACTTC
22,many,TRBV20-1,TRBD1,TRBJ1-2,CSARGISTGFGFRGDANYGYTF,TGCAGTGCCAGGGGGATATCGACAGGGTTCGGTTTCAGAGGGGACGCTAACTATGGCTACACCTTC
14,many,TRBV6-1,NA,TRBJ1-1,CASSFELAGSEAFF,TGTGCCAGCAGTTTCGAGCTGGCAGGGTCCGAGGCTTTCTTT
12,many,TRBV20-1,NA,TRBJ1-1,CSARGPATEAFF,TGCAGTGCTAGAGGTCCGGCTACTGAAGCTTTCTTT
14,many,TRBV6-5,NA,TRBJ1-5,CASSYTGRNQPQHF,TGTGCCAGCAGTTACACAGGACGCAATCAGCCCCAGCATTTT
16,few,TRBV19,NA,TRBJ2-3,CASTIKAPYSTDTQYF,TGTGCCAGTACCATAAAGGCCCCATATAGCACAGATACGCAGTATTTT